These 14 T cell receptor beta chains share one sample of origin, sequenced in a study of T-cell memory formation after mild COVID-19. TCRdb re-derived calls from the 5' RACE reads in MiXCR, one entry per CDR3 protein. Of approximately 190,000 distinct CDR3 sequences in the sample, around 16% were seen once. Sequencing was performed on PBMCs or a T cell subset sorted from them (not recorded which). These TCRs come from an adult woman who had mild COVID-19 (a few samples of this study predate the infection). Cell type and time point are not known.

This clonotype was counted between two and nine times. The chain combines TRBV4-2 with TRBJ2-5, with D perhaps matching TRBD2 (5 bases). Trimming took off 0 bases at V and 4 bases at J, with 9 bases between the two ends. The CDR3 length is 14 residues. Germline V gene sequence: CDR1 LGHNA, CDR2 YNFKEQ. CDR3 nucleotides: TGTGCCAGCAGCCAAGATGAGGGTAGAGAGACCCAGTACTTC. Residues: CASSQDEGRETQYF.

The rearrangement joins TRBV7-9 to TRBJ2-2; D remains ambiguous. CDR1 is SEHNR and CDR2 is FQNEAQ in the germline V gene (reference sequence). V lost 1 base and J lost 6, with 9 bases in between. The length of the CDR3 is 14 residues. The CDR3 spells CASSLVEGAGELFF. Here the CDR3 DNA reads TGTGCCAGCAGCTTAGTGGAAGGTGCCGGGGAGCTGTTTTTT.

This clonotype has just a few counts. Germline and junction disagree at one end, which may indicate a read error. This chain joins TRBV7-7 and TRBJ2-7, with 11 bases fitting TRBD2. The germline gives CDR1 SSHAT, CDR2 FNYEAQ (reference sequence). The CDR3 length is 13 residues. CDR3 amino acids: CASSLAGGHEQYF. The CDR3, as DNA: TGTGCTAGCAGCTTAGCGGGGGGGCACGAGCAGTACTTC. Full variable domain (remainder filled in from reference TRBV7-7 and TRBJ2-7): GAGVSQSPRYKVTKRGQDVTLRCDPISSHATLYWYQQALGQGPEFLTYFNYEAQPDKSGLPSDRFSAERPEGSISTLTIQRTEQRDSAMYRCASSLAGGHEQYFGPGTRLTVT.

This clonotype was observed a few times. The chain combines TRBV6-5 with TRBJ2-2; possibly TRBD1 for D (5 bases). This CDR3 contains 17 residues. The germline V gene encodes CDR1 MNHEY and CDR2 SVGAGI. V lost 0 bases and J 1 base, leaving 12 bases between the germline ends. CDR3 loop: CASSYSGPILNTGELFF. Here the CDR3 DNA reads TGTGCCAGCAGTTACTCGGGGCCTATCCTGAACACCGGGGAGCTGTTTTTT.

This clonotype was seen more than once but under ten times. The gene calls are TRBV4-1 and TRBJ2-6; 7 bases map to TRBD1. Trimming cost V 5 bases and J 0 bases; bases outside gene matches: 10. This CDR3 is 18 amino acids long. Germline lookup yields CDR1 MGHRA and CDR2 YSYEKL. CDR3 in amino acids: CASSWPGQLPSGANVLTF. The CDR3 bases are TGCGCCAGCAGCTGGCCGGGACAGCTCCCCTCTGGGGCCAACGTCCTGACTTTC.

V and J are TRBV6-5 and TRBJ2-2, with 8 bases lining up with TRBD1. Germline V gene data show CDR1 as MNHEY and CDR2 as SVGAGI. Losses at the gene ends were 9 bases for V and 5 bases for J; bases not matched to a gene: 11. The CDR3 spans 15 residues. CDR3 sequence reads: CASRERTGRTGELFF. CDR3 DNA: TGTGCCAGTAGAGAAAGGACAGGGAGGACCGGGGAGCTGTTTTTT.

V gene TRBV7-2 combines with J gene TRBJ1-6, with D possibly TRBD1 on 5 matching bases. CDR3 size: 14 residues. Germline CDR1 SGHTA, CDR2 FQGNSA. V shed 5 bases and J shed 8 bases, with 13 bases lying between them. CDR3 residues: CASSPQGSHSPLHF. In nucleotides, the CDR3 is TGTGCCAGCAGCCCGCAGGGTAGCCATTCACCCCTCCACTTT.

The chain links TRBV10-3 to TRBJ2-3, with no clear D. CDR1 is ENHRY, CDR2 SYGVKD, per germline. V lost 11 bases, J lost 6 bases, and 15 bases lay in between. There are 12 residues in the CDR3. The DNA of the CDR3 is TGTGCCCTGGCAAAGGATGGGGATACGCAGTATTTT. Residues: CALAKDGDTQYF.

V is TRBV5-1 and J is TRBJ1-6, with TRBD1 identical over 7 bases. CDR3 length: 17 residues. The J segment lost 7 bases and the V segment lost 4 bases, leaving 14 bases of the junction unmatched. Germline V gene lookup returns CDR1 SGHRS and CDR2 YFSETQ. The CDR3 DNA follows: TGCGCCAGCAGCGGGACAGAAGGCTACCGGCCGAATTCACCCCTCCACTTT. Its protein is CASSGTEGYRPNSPLHF. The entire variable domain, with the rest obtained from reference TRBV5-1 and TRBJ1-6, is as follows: KAGVTQTPRYLIKTRGQQVTLSCSPISGHRSVSWYQQTPGQGLQFLFEYFSETQRNKGNFPGRFSGRQFSNSRSEMNVSTLELGDSALYLCASSGTEGYRPNSPLHFGNGTRLTVT.

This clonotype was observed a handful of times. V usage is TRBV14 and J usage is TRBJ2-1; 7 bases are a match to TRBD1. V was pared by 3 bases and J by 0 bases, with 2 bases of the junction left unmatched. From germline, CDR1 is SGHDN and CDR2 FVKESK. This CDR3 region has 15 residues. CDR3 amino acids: CASSQGQFSYNEQFF. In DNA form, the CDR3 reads TGTGCCAGCAGCCAGGGACAGTTCTCCTACAATGAGCAGTTCTTC.

CDR3 in amino acids: CASSAGGQGDYGYTF. For the CDR3, the DNA is TGTGCCAGCAGCGCTGGAGGACAGGGAGACTATGGCTACACCTTC. The J gene is TRBJ1-2, the V gene TRBV7-9; 8 nucleotides agree with TRBD1. This CDR3 region has 15 residues. The germline V gene has CDR1 SEHNR and CDR2 FQNEAQ (reference sequence). The V and J ends lost 5 bases and 3 bases, in that order; junction bases with no gene match: 8.

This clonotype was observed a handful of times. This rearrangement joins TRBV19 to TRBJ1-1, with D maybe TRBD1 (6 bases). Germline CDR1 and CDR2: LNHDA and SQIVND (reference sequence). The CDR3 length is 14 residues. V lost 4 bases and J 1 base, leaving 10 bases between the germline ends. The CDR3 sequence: CASSKSGQNTEAFF. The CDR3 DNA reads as TGTGCCAGTAGTAAATCGGGACAGAACACTGAAGCTTTCTTT. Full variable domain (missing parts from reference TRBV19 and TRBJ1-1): DGGITQSPKYLFRKEGQNVTLSCEQNLNHDAMYWYRQDPGQGLRLIYYSQIVNDFQKGDIAEGYSVSREKKESFPLTVTSAQKNPTAFYLCASSKSGQNTEAFFGQGTRLTVV.

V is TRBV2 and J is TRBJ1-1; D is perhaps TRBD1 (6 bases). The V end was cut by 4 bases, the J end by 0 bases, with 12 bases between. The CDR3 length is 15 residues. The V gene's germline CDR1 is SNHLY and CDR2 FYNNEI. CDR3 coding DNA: TGTGCCAGCAGTGGACAGGACCTTATGAACACTGAAGCTTTCTTT. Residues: CASSGQDLMNTEAFF. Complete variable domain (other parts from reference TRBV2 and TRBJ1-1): EPEVTQTPSHQVTQMGQEVILRCVPISNHLYFYWYRQILGQKVEFLVSFYNNEISEKSEIFDDQFSVERPDGSNFTLKIRSTKLEDSAMYFCASSGQDLMNTEAFFGQGTRLTVV.

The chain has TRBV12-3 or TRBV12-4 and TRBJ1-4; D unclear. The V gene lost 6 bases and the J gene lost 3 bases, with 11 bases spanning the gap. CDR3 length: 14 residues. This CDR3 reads CASSLTGPNEKLFF. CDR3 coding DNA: TGTGCCAGCAGCTTGACTGGACCTAATGAAAAACTGTTTTTT.